The rows below give T cell receptor beta chains drawn from one sample of a study of T-cell memory formation after mild COVID-19. In TCRdb, the 5' RACE reads were re-called with MiXCR into one record per CDR3 protein. The table has approximately 290,000 distinct CDR3 sequences, roughly a fifth seen once. Sequenced input: PBMCs or a T cell subset sorted from them (not recorded which). Receptors were obtained from a man in his late teens or twenties who had mild COVID-19 (a few samples of this study predate the infection). Cell type and time point are not known. The CDR3 runs from the conserved cysteine through the conserved F or W. The D gene is left open where the match is weak. Not every row has a clone size; where given, it reads once, few, many or a size class.

TRBV7-8	TRBJ2-7	-	-	TGTGCCAGCAGCTTAACCTCGGACAGACACTACGAGCAGTACTTC	CASSLTSDRHYEQYF
TRBV12-3/TRBV12-4	TRBJ1-2	-	few	TGTGCCAGCAGTCCTTTAACCGGGGTTTATGGCTACACCTTC	CASSPLTGVYGYTF
TRBV5-1	TRBJ2-2	-	few	TGCGCCAGCAGCTTGGTGGCAGGGTTAAGCGCCGGGGAGCTGTTTTTT	CASSLVAGLSAGELFF
TRBV7-3	TRBJ2-1	-	many	TGTGCCAGCAGCTTCCTAGAAGGGTCCTCCTACAATGAGCAGTTCTTC	CASSFLEGSSYNEQFF
TRBV6-5	TRBJ2-2	-	-	TGTGCCAGCAGGGCCCCGGGGTACACCGGGGAGCTGTTTTTT	CASRAPGYTGELFF
TRBV6-1	TRBJ2-4	TRBD1	many	TGTGCCAGCAGTGAAGCGCAGGGGACAGGGGGCGACATTCAGTACTTC	CASSEAQGTGGDIQYF
TRBV6-2/TRBV6-3	TRBJ2-1	-	few	TGTGCCAGCAGTTACCCTGCATGGGTCTCGTACAATGAGCAGTTCTTC	CASSYPAWVSYNEQFF
TRBV3-1	TRBJ1-5	TRBD1	-	TGTGCCAGCAGTCTGGGACAGGGGGCGTTGGGTCAGCCCCAGCATTTT	CASSLGQGALGQPQHF
TRBV5-1	TRBJ1-2	TRBD1	-	TGCGCCAGCAGCCCCCGGGACAGGGGTAGCGGCTACACCTTC	CASSPRDRGSGYTF
TRBV20-1	TRBJ2-2	-	-	TGCGGCTCCGCCACCGGCACCGGGGAGCTGTTTTTT	CGSATGTGELFF
TRBV28	TRBJ2-2	-	few	-	CASSFWFGAGELFF
TRBV2	TRBJ2-4	-	-	TGTGCCAGCAGCGTGGACCGAAACATTCAGTACTTC	CASSVDRNIQYF
TRBV6-2/TRBV6-3	TRBJ1-6	-	-	TGTGCCAGCAGTTACACCCTAAATTCACCCCTCCACTTT	CASSYTLNSPLHF
TRBV10-3	TRBJ1-3	-	few	TGTGCCCTAACCCCGGACATCTCTGGAAACACCATATATTTT	CALTPDISGNTIYF
TRBV7-2	TRBJ2-3	TRBD2	many	TGTGCCAGCAGCTTAGACGGGCTAGCGGGGGCTGAGGCGCAGTATTTT	CASSLDGLAGAEAQYF
TRBV11-2	TRBJ2-2	TRBD2	-	TGTGCCAGCAGCATACTCTTCGGGGGGAGCACCGGGGAGCTGTTTTTT	CASSILFGGSTGELFF
TRBV4-3	TRBJ2-1	-	many	TGCGCCAGCACCCCAGAGCGAAGCTCCTACAATGAGCAGTTCTTC	CASTPERSSYNEQFF
TRBV2	TRBJ2-3	-	few	TGTGCCGGATCCCCCGGGGCCATCCGCACAGATACGCAGTATTTT	CAGSPGAIRTDTQYF
TRBV5-1	TRBJ1-1	-	-	TGCGCCAGCAGCTCACGGACGTCAGGGAACACTGAAGCTTTCTTT	CASSSRTSGNTEAFF
TRBV6-2/TRBV6-3	TRBJ1-1	-	-	TGTGCCAGCAGTTTCGGACCAGAGAGGTTCTTT	CASSFGPERFF
TRBV7-3	TRBJ2-3	-	-	TGTGCCAGCAGCTTACTAAACACAGATACGCAGTATTTT	CASSLLNTDTQYF
TRBV6-5	TRBJ1-1	-	-	TGTGCCAGCAGTTACGAAGGGAGTAACACTGAAGCTTTCTTT	CASSYEGSNTEAFF
TRBV27	TRBJ2-3	-	-	TGTGCCAGCAGTTTCTGGGGGGACAGCACAGATACGCAGTATTTT	CASSFWGDSTDTQYF
TRBV7-8	TRBJ2-3	-	-	TGTGCCAGCAGCCCAAGATATCATAAGAAGGGCACAGATACGCAGTATTTT	CASSPRYHKKGTDTQYF
TRBV10-3	TRBJ2-3	-	-	TGTGCCATCAGTGAGTCGCGGACAGTTGATACGCAGTATTTT	CAISESRTVDTQYF
TRBV7-2	TRBJ2-1	-	-	TGTGCCAGCAGCTCCCTATTGAGGGGCGGAGGTTTGGATGAGCAGTTCTTC	CASSSLLRGGGLDEQFF
TRBV7-9	TRBJ1-1	-	-	TGTGCCAGCAGCTTTTCAGGGGTAGACACTGAAGCTTTCTTT	CASSFSGVDTEAFF
TRBV12-3/TRBV12-4	TRBJ1-4	-	few	TGTGCCAGCAGTTTCGGCCAGGGGCAGAAACTGTTTTTT	CASSFGQGQKLFF
TRBV20-1	TRBJ2-5	TRBD2	few	TGCAGTGCTAGAGGTGGACTAGCAGGCCAAGAGACCCAGTACTTC	CSARGGLAGQETQYF
TRBV20-1	TRBJ2-7	TRBD1	few	TGCAGTGCTAGATCAGGGGGCTACGAGCAGTACTTC	CSARSGGYEQYF
TRBV4-2	TRBJ1-4	TRBD1	-	TGTGCCAGCAGCCAAGATCCGGGACAGGGTGGGGAAAAACTGTTTTTT	CASSQDPGQGGEKLFF
TRBV9	TRBJ2-1	-	-	TGTGCCAGCAGCGCGGGACTCTCGAATGAGCAGTTCTTC	CASSAGLSNEQFF
TRBV7-6	TRBJ1-4	-	-	TGTGCCAGCAGCCAGAGGGGGGAAAAACTGTTTTTT	CASSQRGEKLFF
TRBV5-6	TRBJ1-4	-	-	TGTGCCAGCAGCTGGGGACGCGTTGATGAAAAACTGTTTTTT	CASSWGRVDEKLFF
TRBV23-1	TRBJ1-4	TRBD1	-	TGCGCCAGCAGTCAGTCGCGGACAGGGAATAGGGAAAAACTGTTTTTT	CASSQSRTGNREKLFF
TRBV18	TRBJ2-4	-	-	TGTGCCAGCTCACGCCCAGGGACGACCAAAAACATTCAGTACTTC	CASSRPGTTKNIQYF
TRBV12-3/TRBV12-4	TRBJ2-5	-	few	TGTGCCAGCGCTGTCGGGGACACGGAGACCCAGTACTTC	CASAVGDTETQYF
TRBV4-2	TRBJ1-3	-	-	TGTGCCAGCAGCCGGGGGGCCTGGACAGACATCTCTGGAAACACCATATATTTT	CASSRGAWTDISGNTIYF
TRBV7-9	TRBJ2-3	TRBD2	-	TGTGCCAGCAACCTCGGGAGCGGGGGGATGAGCACAGATACGCAGTATTTT	CASNLGSGGMSTDTQYF
TRBV5-1	TRBJ1-4	TRBD1	many	TGCGCCAGCAGCGTTGTTCCTCCGGGACAGGAGCAACATGAAAAACTGTTTTTT	CASSVVPPGQEQHEKLFF
TRBV7-9	TRBJ1-2	-	few	TGTGCCAGCAGCTTAGATACGGTCAGGGGCTACACCTTC	CASSLDTVRGYTF
TRBV4-3	TRBJ1-1	-	-	TGCGCCAGCAGCCTACGCCCCAGGAACACTGAAGCTTTCTTT	CASSLRPRNTEAFF
TRBV11-2	TRBJ2-1	TRBD2	-	TGTGCCAGCAGCTATCATGGGGGACTAGCTTCCTACAATGAGCAGTTCTTC	CASSYHGGLASYNEQFF
TRBV11-3	TRBJ2-1	TRBD1	few	TGTGCCAGCAGCTCCGAGGGGGCTGGCAATGAGCAGTTCTTC	CASSSEGAGNEQFF
TRBV20-1	TRBJ2-1	-	many	TGCAGTGCTAGAGATGTGGGGAGCTCCTACAATGAGCAGTTCTTC	CSARDVGSSYNEQFF
TRBV13	TRBJ1-2	-	few	TGTGCCAGCAGCCTCCGGTCGGCATCCGTAAACTATGGCTACACCTTC	CASSLRSASVNYGYTF